This T cell receptor (beta chain) originates from a study of shared clonotypes between healthy human individuals. Study results and limitations: Clonotypes not shared had lower generation probabilities than those common to all four donors. Represented genetic and exposure-history diversity was restricted by having few donors.

This clone turned up a few times. Its target is unknown. This specimen includes other DNA sequences encoding the same CDR3. The repertoire was sequenced with immunoSEQ multiplex PCR; TCRdb's copy has only in-frame clones and lacks some. This table holds about 2.5 million clones, 92% found once. This CDR3 has 11 amino acids. Between the trimmed V and J ends, which lost 6 bases and 3 bases, there was a span of 8 bases. Germline assignment: CDR1 DFQATT and CDR2 SNEGSKA (reference sequence). The sequencing sample was made of naive CD4+ T cells from PBMCs. The subset: CD45RA+ positively selected. The chain uses TRBV20-1 and TRBJ1-2; D might be TRBD1 (5 bases). This sequence was found in a young man in good health. Some clones in this sample may be carry-over from other donors' samples. DNA of the CDR3: TGCAGTGCCACCAGGGACTATGGCTACACCTTC. Encoded protein: CSATRDYGYTF.